This TCR beta chain was recorded in a study of T cells in Graves' hyperthyroidism and ophthalmopathy. Amplification yielded TCR beta CDR3 regions, with RNA transcripts as the source. The TCR CDR3 first-round RT-PCR relied on the HTBI primer set. One entry per CDR3 protein results from TCRdb running MiXCR on the multiplex PCR reads. The sample includes 250,000 to 300,000 distinct CDR3 sequences, 15% to 20% of them seen just once. Turning to this clonotype: Antigen unknown.

Study conclusions and caveats: Ophthalmopathy was identified by the model a median about six months ahead of onset.

CDR1 and CDR2 from the germline V gene are DFQATT and SNEGSKA (reference sequence). The V end lost 4 bases, the J end lost 3 bases, and 15 bases lay between the germline ends. The CDR3 has 15 residues. Sequences were obtained from blood. The receptor was isolated from a man aged 45 to 65 with Graves' ophthalmopathy. The chain couples TRBV20-1 to TRBJ2-2; possibly TRBD1 or TRBD2 for D (5 bases each). The chain's CDR3 is CSATDRVGDTGELFF. DNA of the CDR3: TGCAGTGCTACCGATCGGGTGGGGGACACCGGGGAGCTGTTTTTT.